This TCR beta chain came from a study of Japanese encephalitis immunity and Zika vaccine responses. Study in general: Cells were stimulated with conserved or non-conserved ZIKV structural peptides, or JEV or YFV peptides. Peptides were 15-mers with 11-residue overlaps and predicted affinity below 50 nM.

Germline CDR1 reads DFQATT; CDR2 reads SNEGSKA (reference sequence). The CDR3 is 15 amino acids. Unmatched junction bases numbered 7, after V lost 3 bases and J lost 5 bases. TCRdb recomputed calls from the 5' RACE reads with MiXCR, one row per CDR3 protein. This sample yields about 1,600 distinct CDR3 sequences, of which approximately 6.4% are seen a single time; more than 25% belongs to the top ten. Within the sample, this clonotype is medium-sized. CFSE-labeled PBMCs were cultured six to seven days with peptide pools, each at approximately 0.93 ug/mL. The sort collected unfixed, live, CD56-CD19-CD16-CD3+CD4+ CFSE-low proliferating CD4 T cells.

Sequences were derived from antigen-activated CD4+ T cells from blood, cultured, sampled during a Zika inactivated vaccine study. The receptor comes from an adult woman who received an inactivated Zika virus vaccine. This chain connects TRBV20-1 to TRBJ2-1; 10 bases are shared with TRBD1. DNA of the CDR3: TGCAGTGCTAGTACCGGGACAGGGGTAAACAATGAGCAGTTCTTC. Amino acid sequence: CSASTGTGVNNEQFF.